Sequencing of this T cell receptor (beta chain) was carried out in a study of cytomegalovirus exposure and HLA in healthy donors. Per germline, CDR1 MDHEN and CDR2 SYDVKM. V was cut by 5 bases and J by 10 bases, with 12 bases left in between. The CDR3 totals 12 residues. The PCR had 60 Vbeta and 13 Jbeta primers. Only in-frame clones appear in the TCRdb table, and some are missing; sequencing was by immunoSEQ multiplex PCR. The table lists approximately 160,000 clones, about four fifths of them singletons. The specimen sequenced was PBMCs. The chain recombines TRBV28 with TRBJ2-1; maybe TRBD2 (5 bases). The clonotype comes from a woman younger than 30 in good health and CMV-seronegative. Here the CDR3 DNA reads TGTGCCAGCAGTCTAGCAGTAGGCGAGCAGTTCTTC. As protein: CASSLAVGEQFF.